The 21 T cell receptor beta chains presented below share a single source sample, sequenced in a study of vaccination and CD4 T cells after COVID-19. Their specific antigens are unknown. The treatment was: approximately 9-day PBMC culture with coronavirus spike peptide pools or control peptides (ViraFEST assay). The Oncomine TCR Beta short-read assay sequenced DNA from cultured CD4+ T cells. A single record per CDR3 protein comes from TCRdb applying MiXCR to the PCR reads. The sample includes 13,000 to 15,000 distinct CDR3 sequences, approximately 60% of them seen just once. The sequencing input was CD4+ T cells from blood, cultured in vitro. These receptors originate from a human donor who had recovered from COVID-19.

The CDR3 DNA reads as TGTGCCAGCAGCCCGACTAGCGGGTTTAACAATGAGCAGTTCTTC. It translates to CASSPTSGFNNEQFF. V gene TRBV12-3 or TRBV12-4 combines with J gene TRBJ2-1; TRBD2 matches at 10 bases. V shed 6 bases, J shed 5 bases, and the junction held 7 bases outside the gene matches. This CDR3 has 15 residues.

The chain employs TRBV20-1 and TRBJ2-3; maybe TRBD2 (5 bases). Per the germline V gene, CDR1 is DFQATT and CDR2 is SNEGSKA (reference sequence). V was shortened by 4 bases and J by 4 bases, with 18 bases between the two germline ends. CDR3 length: 15 residues. Here the CDR3 DNA reads TGCAGTGCTATCGTCGGGGTAGCGAGTTCAGATACGCAGTATTTT. As protein: CSAIVGVASSDTQYF.

This rearrangement joins TRBV5-8 to TRBJ1-2; the D gene is possibly TRBD1 (5 bases). Per the germline V gene, CDR1 is SGHTS and CDR2 is YDEGEE. The CDR3 totals 15 residues. V dropped 4 bases and J dropped 2 bases, with 15 bases sitting between them. The CDR3 is CASSRGSEDNYGYTF. The CDR3, as DNA: TGTGCCAGCAGCAGGGGCTCGGAAGACAACTATGGCTACACCTTC.

This clonotype has just a few counts. This chain joins TRBV20-1 and TRBJ1-5, with D unresolved. V was cut by 4 bases and J by 1 base, with 11 bases left in between. CDR3 length: 14 amino acids. Per germline, CDR1 DFQATT and CDR2 SNEGSKA (reference sequence). The CDR3 loop reads CSAKDNWSNQPQHF. The DNA for the CDR3 is TGCAGTGCTAAAGACAATTGGAGCAATCAGCCCCAGCATTTT.

This chain uses TRBV20-1 with TRBJ2-1, with TRBD2 matching 9 bases. There are 17 residues in the CDR3. Looked up from germline, CDR1 is DFQATT and CDR2 is SNEGSKA (reference sequence). The junction had 6 bases not matched to a gene; V was cut back by 0 bases and J by 0 bases. This chain's CDR3 is CSARDLAGKLSYNEQFF. CDR3 coding DNA: TGCAGTGCTAGAGACCTAGCGGGGAAGCTCTCCTACAATGAGCAGTTCTTC.

The gene calls are TRBV7-2 and TRBJ1-2; 9 bases agree with TRBD1. The CDR3 spans 14 residues. Germline V lookup: CDR1 SGHTA, CDR2 FQGNSA. The V and J ends lost 6 bases and 2 bases, in that order; junction bases with no gene match: 4. The CDR3 bases are TGTGCCAGCAGTGCTGACAGGGGGAACTATGGCTACACCTTC. It encodes CASSADRGNYGYTF.

The chain combines TRBV6-5 with TRBJ1-1; weak D call: TRBD1 (6 bases). Trimming pared 4 bases from V and 2 bases from J, leaving 14 bases between. CDR1 is MNHEY and CDR2 is SVGAGI in the germline V gene. This CDR3 has 15 residues. The chain's CDR3 is CASSSYGTPNTEAFF. The CDR3 DNA follows: TGTGCCAGCAGTTCTTACGGGACACCCAACACTGAAGCTTTCTTT.

The genes are TRBV5-1 and TRBJ1-6; a weak D match, TRBD1 (5 bases). This CDR3 contains 17 residues. Germline V gives CDR1 SGHRS, CDR2 YFSETQ. Deletions cut 4 bases from V and 5 bases from J, with 19 bases between. CDR3 DNA sequence: TGCGCCAGCAGCCGAAACGACTCCCCGGGGGATAATTCACCCCTCCACTTT. It translates to CASSRNDSPGDNSPLHF.

This chain connects TRBV6-1 to TRBJ1-5; possible D gene TRBD1, 6 bases. This CDR3 has 16 residues. The V gene lost 3 bases and the J gene lost 5 bases, with 17 bases spanning the gap. The germline CDR1 and CDR2 sequences are MNHNS and SASEGT. CDR3: CASSDRRTAFDQPQHF. The DNA of the CDR3 is TGTGCCAGCAGTGACCGACGGACAGCGTTCGATCAGCCCCAGCATTTT.

The chain combines TRBV24-1 with TRBJ2-2; D might be TRBD1 (6 bases). V lost 10 bases to trimming and J lost 1 base, with 9 bases between them. The CDR3 length is 13 residues. Germline CDR1 and CDR2: KGHDR and SFDVKD. The CDR3 DNA reads TGTGCCACAACAGGGAAGAACACCGGGGAGCTGTTTTTT. This encodes CATTGKNTGELFF.

This sequence joins TRBV2 and TRBJ2-7; 7 bases align to TRBD2. V trimming: 6 bases; J trimming: 4 bases; junction bases outside the gene matches: 9. Looked up from germline, CDR1 is SNHLY and CDR2 is FYNNEI. CDR3 size: 14 residues. CDR3 in amino acids: CASSGGLPPYEQYF. The CDR3, as DNA: TGTGCCAGCAGCGGGGGACTACCTCCTTACGAGCAGTACTTC.

The chain joins TRBV20-1 to TRBJ2-5; TRBD2 agrees at 8 bases. This CDR3 is 13 amino acids long. Germline V gives CDR1 DFQATT, CDR2 SNEGSKA (reference sequence). V trimming: 4 bases; J trimming: 1 base; junction bases outside the gene matches: 2. CDR3 sequence (DNA): TGCAGTGCTACCCGGGGGGGCCAAGAGACCCAGTACTTC. Its protein is CSATRGGQETQYF.

The chain has TRBV5-1 and TRBJ1-1; 9 bases map to TRBD1. The V and J ends lost 5 bases and 5 bases, in that order; junction bases with no gene match: 10. The CDR3 totals 15 residues. Germline assignment: CDR1 SGHRS and CDR2 YFSETQ. CDR3 coding DNA: TGCGCCAGCAGAAGAGGGGGACAGGGAGGAACTGAAGCTTTCTTT. Translating it yields CASRRGGQGGTEAFF.

This clonotype was counted between two and nine times. The rearrangement joins TRBV7-6 to TRBJ2-5, with a possible D match to TRBD1 (7 bases). V lost 5 bases to trimming and J lost 4 bases, with 17 bases between them. The CDR3 contains 15 residues. Germline CDR1 and CDR2: SGHVS and FNYEAQ. The CDR3 reads CASSHTRQGGETQYF. CDR3 DNA sequence: TGTGCCAGCAGCCATACGAGACAGGGAGGAGAGACCCAGTACTTC.

The V call is TRBV27, the J call TRBJ2-2; a weak D match, TRBD2 (5 bases). Germline-derived CDR1 and CDR2 are MNHEY and SMNVEV (reference sequence). The V end lost 2 bases, the J end lost 0 bases, and 7 bases lay between the germline ends. The CDR3 is 15 amino acids. The CDR3 here is CASSLGSANTGELFF. CDR3 coding DNA: TGTGCCAGCAGTTTAGGGAGTGCGAACACCGGGGAGCTGTTTTTT.

In this sample, this clonotype turned up a few times. The chain couples TRBV6-1 to TRBJ1-2, with D hard to call. Looked up from germline, CDR1 is MNHNS and CDR2 is SASEGT. The CDR3 contains 10 residues. With 6 bases removed from V and 4 bases from J, the gap between germline ends came to 3 bases. The DNA for the CDR3 is TGTGCCAGCAGCGCCTATGGCTACACCTTC. Its translation: CASSAYGYTF.

This clonotype has more than one count but fewer than ten. The genes are TRBV2 and TRBJ1-5, with D uncertain. Germline assignment: CDR1 SNHLY and CDR2 FYNNEI. The CDR3 sequence is 14 residues long. Trimming shortened V by 4 bases and J by 0 bases, and 7 bases separated the two germline ends. The CDR3 here is CASSVLDSNQPQHF. CDR3 in DNA: TGTGCCAGCAGTGTTCTGGATAGCAATCAGCCCCAGCATTTT.

The rearrangement joins TRBV7-3 to TRBJ1-6; no definite D call. V lost 5 bases and J lost 9, with 17 bases in between. Germline CDR1 SGHTA, CDR2 FQGTGA. The CDR3 sequence is 15 residues long. The CDR3 is CASSPYGSGVSPLHF. In DNA, the CDR3 is TGTGCCAGCAGCCCCTACGGGTCTGGGGTTTCACCCCTCCACTTT. Together with reference TRBV7-3 and TRBJ1-6, the CDR3 gives the full variable domain: GAGVSQTPSNKVTEKGKYVELRCDPISGHTALYWYRQSLGQGPEFLIYFQGTGAADDSGLPNDRFFAVRPEGSVSTLKIQRTERGDSAVYLCASSPYGSGVSPLHFGNGTRLTVT.

DNA of the CDR3: TGCAGTGCCCCAGACAGTTACGAGCAGTACTTC. Translation gives CSAPDSYEQYF. This chain joins TRBV20-1 and TRBJ2-7, with D possibly being TRBD1 (5 bases). This CDR3 is 11 amino acids long. Germline values: CDR1 DFQATT, CDR2 SNEGSKA (reference sequence). The ends were cut back, 6 bases at V and 4 bases at J, with 10 bases in the middle.

The chain links TRBV15 to TRBJ1-5; D not certain. Per germline, CDR1 LNHNV and CDR2 YYDKDF (reference sequence). Trimming stripped 3 bases from V and 9 bases from J, with 15 bases between. This CDR3 contains 14 residues. This CDR3 reads CATSSVLTTGPQHF. The CDR3 DNA reads as TGTGCCACCAGCAGCGTTCTCACGACCGGGCCCCAGCATTTT.

This clonotype is medium-sized. This chain uses TRBV5-1 with TRBJ2-7; possibly TRBD2 for D (6 bases). The CDR3 extends over 15 amino acids. Germline CDR1 SGHRS, CDR2 YFSETQ. Trimming took off 4 bases at V and 0 bases at J, with 14 bases between the two ends. CDR3 coding DNA: TGCGCCAGCAGCCGGGACTCCACAAGCTCCTACGAGCAGTACTTC. Translation: CASSRDSTSSYEQYF.